Listed below are T cell receptor beta chains from one sample, sequenced in a study of PD-L1 blockade in urothelial cancer. Generated by immunoSEQ multiplex PCR, the TCRdb table keeps only in-frame clones and is missing some. Altogether roughly 40,000 clones are present, roughly four fifths being singletons, with the ten largest covering 2.5% to 3%. The sample in question was PBMCs, obtained around atezolizumab (anti-PD-L1) treatment. The receptors were gathered from a man between 70 and 80 years old with urothelial cancer. The CDR3 runs from the conserved cysteine through the conserved F or W. A D gene is named only where the DNA matches it firmly. Expanded clones get a size class; other rows say once, few or many, or leave the size out.

NA,TRBV5-1,TRBJ1-4,TRBD1,TGCGCCAGCAGCCTTACCGGGACAGCTAATGAAAAACTGTTTTTT,CASSLTGTANEKLFF
NA,TRBV4-2,TRBJ2-1,NA,TGTGCCAGCAGCCAAGCGGCAGGGCCCGCTCTATACAATGAGCAGTTCTTC,CASSQAAGPALYNEQFF
NA,TRBV5-6,TRBJ1-1,TRBD1,TGTGCCAGCAGCTTGGCACAGGGGTCTGGTTCCACTGAAGCTTTCTTT,CASSLAQGSGSTEAFF
NA,TRBV19,TRBJ2-5,TRBD1,TGTGCCAGTGCGAGGGGGCCTACAACCCAAGAGACCCAGTACTTC,CASARGPTTQETQYF
NA,TRBV9,TRBJ2-3,TRBD2,TGTGCCAGCAGCCCCCGGGCGGGAGCCTTATCAGATACGCAGTATTTT,CASSPRAGALSDTQYF
NA,TRBV5-1,TRBJ2-1,NA,TGCGCCAGCTGCGAAGACTCGACTTACTCCTACAATGAGCAGTTCTTC,CASCEDSTYSYNEQFF
NA,TRBV27,TRBJ1-4,NA,TGTGCCAGCGCGGCCCCGGCCCGTGAAAAACTGTTTTTT,CASAAPAREKLFF
NA,TRBV19,TRBJ2-1,TRBD1,TGTGCCACCGGGGACAGCTACAATGAGCAGTTCTTC,CATGDSYNEQFF
NA,TRBV14,TRBJ1-1,NA,TGTGCCAGCAGCCAAGGAGGACTGGGGGCGAAGGGGCAAGCTTTCTTT,CASSQGGLGAKGQAFF
NA,TRBV27,TRBJ1-1,NA,TGTGCCAGCAGCCCGGGGGGCCCGAACACTGAAGCTTTTTTT,CASSPGGPNTEAFF
NA,TRBV28,TRBJ1-4,TRBD1,TGTGCCAGCAGTTCAGGGGGCGGTGAAAAACTGTTTTTT,CASSSGGGEKLFF
NA,TRBV5-1,TRBJ1-4,TRBD1,TGCGCCAGCAGCTTAGCAGGGGGTGATGAAAAACTGTTTTTT,CASSLAGGDEKLFF
NA,TRBV7-8,TRBJ2-7,NA,TGTGCCAGCAGCTTAGGTTTTGACGTCGGCGGGTACGAGCAGTACTTC,CASSLGFDVGGYEQYF
few,TRBV5-1,TRBJ2-7,NA,TGCGCCAGCAGCCCCGGGACTCACTCCTACGAGCAGTACTTC,CASSPGTHSYEQYF
NA,TRBV28,TRBJ2-3,TRBD1,TGTGCCAGCAGTTTAGACTGGACAGGGGGGACAGATACGCAGTATTTT,CASSLDWTGGTDTQYF
NA,TRBV5-1,TRBJ2-3,TRBD2,TGCGCCAGCAGCCCAGGAGGAGTAGCGGGAGGGTCCAATACGCAGTATTTT,CASSPGGVAGGSNTQYF
NA,TRBV9,TRBJ2-5,NA,TGTGCCAGCAGCGTAGCGGGAGCGGGCCAAGAGACCCAGTACTTC,CASSVAGAGQETQYF
NA,TRBV28,TRBJ1-5,TRBD1,TGTGCCAGCAGTTTTCCGGACAGGGGTGTTCAGCCCCAGCATTTT,CASSFPDRGVQPQHF
NA,TRBV5-1,TRBJ2-3,TRBD2,TGCGCCAGCAGCTTGGTCTCGGGGGGGGGAGGCACAGATACGCAGTATTTT,CASSLVSGGGGTDTQYF
NA,TRBV4-2,TRBJ2-1,TRBD1,TGTGCCAGCAGCCAAGTAACGGGACAGGGGGCCTACAATGAGCAGTTCTTC,CASSQVTGQGAYNEQFF
NA,TRBV4-3,TRBJ2-3,NA,TGCGCCAGCAGCCAAGAACTAGCTAGGCCAGATACGCAGTATTTT,CASSQELARPDTQYF
once,TRBV7-2,TRBJ2-7,TRBD1,TGTGCCAGCAGCTTAGAGGGACAGGGGTACTACGAGCAGTACTTC,CASSLEGQGYYEQYF
NA,TRBV7-9,TRBJ2-5,TRBD2,TGTGCCAGCAGCGAACCGGGACTAACGGCCCAGTACTTC,CASSEPGLTAQYF
NA,TRBV6-1,TRBJ2-3,TRBD1,TGTGCCAGCAGGGACAGGGGCCAAGATACGCAGTATTTT,CASRDRGQDTQYF
NA,TRBV29-1,TRBJ2-7,TRBD1,TGCAGCCCTGGACAGGGGCGGTGGGAGCAGTACTTC,CSPGQGRWEQYF
NA,TRBV4-3,TRBJ2-7,NA,TGCGCCAGCAGCCCGAGCGACGGGGTATACGAGCAGTACTTC,CASSPSDGVYEQYF
NA,TRBV19,TRBJ2-7,TRBD1,TGTGCCAGTAGTCTTGACAGGGGGGACGAGCAGTACTTC,CASSLDRGDEQYF
once,TRBV19,TRBJ2-1,NA,TGTGCCAGTGGATGGGGCCTAGGGGTGGATGAGCAGTTCTTC,CASGWGLGVDEQFF
NA,TRBV6-1,TRBJ1-5,NA,TGTGCCAGCAGTGGGACACCAAACAATCAGCCCCAGCATTTT,CASSGTPNNQPQHF
NA,TRBV10-3,TRBJ1-5,TRBD1,TGTGCCATCAGCCCAGGGACAGGCCTTTACAATCAGCCCCAGCATTTT,CAISPGTGLYNQPQHF
NA,TRBV7-2,TRBJ2-2,NA,TGTGCCAGTAAACCTGGGGCGGATGGAACCGGGGAGCTGTTTTTT,CASKPGADGTGELFF
medium-sized,TRBV2,TRBJ2-2,TRBD1,TGTGCCAGCAGGCCCGGGACAGAAGGTTCCGGGGAGCTGTTTTTT,CASRPGTEGSGELFF
NA,TRBV19,TRBJ2-5,TRBD1,TGTGCCAGTAGTATTTCGGGGACAGGGAATGCGGGATACGAGACCCAGTACTTC,CASSISGTGNAGYETQYF
once,TRBV6-5,TRBJ1-1,NA,TGTGCCAGCAGTCAGACGCCGGGCCGGGGTGAAGCTTTCTTT,CASSQTPGRGEAFF
NA,TRBV10-3,TRBJ2-7,TRBD1,TGTGCCATCAGTGAGTCAAGCACGGGACAGGGTACCGAGCAGTACTTC,CAISESSTGQGTEQYF
NA,TRBV5-4,TRBJ1-5,TRBD1,TGTGCCAGCAGCATGGACAGGGGAGCTGCCCAGCATTTT,CASSMDRGAAQHF
NA,TRBV10-3,TRBJ2-2,TRBD2,TGTGCCATCAGTGGGACTAGCGGGAGCCCGAACACCGGGGAGCTGTTTTTT,CAISGTSGSPNTGELFF
NA,TRBV13,TRBJ2-5,TRBD1,TGTGCCAGCAGCTTGACAGGGACGGGAGAGACCCAGTACTTC,CASSLTGTGETQYF
NA,TRBV29-1,TRBJ2-2,NA,TGCAGCGTCCCTTTGAACACCGGGGAGCTGTTTTTT,CSVPLNTGELFF
NA,TRBV7-2,TRBJ2-3,TRBD1,TGTGCCAGCAGCCTCCAGGGGGTTCGCACAGATACGCAGTATTTT,CASSLQGVRTDTQYF
NA,TRBV27,TRBJ2-1,NA,TGTGCCAGCAGTTTAACGACAGGGAGGTCCTACAATGAGCAGTTCTTC,CASSLTTGRSYNEQFF
once,TRBV2,TRBJ2-7,TRBD1,TGTGCCAGCAGTGAAGGTAGGACAGGGGGATACGAGCAGTACTTC,CASSEGRTGGYEQYF
NA,TRBV28,TRBJ2-5,TRBD2,TGTGCCAGCAGTTCGGGACTAGCGGGAGGGCCGGGAGAGACCCAGTACTTC,CASSSGLAGGPGETQYF
NA,TRBV6-6,TRBJ2-1,TRBD2,TGTGCCAGCAGGCTAGCGGGAGGGCCTGGGAATGAGCAGTTCTTC,CASRLAGGPGNEQFF
NA,TRBV7-2,TRBJ2-1,NA,TGTGCCAGCAGCCCGGAGAGGGGGGAGGGGAATGAGCAGTTCTTC,CASSPERGEGNEQFF
NA,TRBV27,TRBJ1-1,NA,TGTGCCAGCAGACCCCTGGGGAGAAACACTGAAGCTTTCTTT,CASRPLGRNTEAFF
NA,TRBV7-7,TRBJ1-5,NA,TGTGCCAGCAGCTCTAACGGACACTCGGGTCGCAATCAGCCCCAGCATTTT,CASSSNGHSGRNQPQHF
NA,TRBV5-1,TRBJ1-1,TRBD1,TGCGCCAGCACCTCCCGGACAGGCGGCACTGAAGCTTTCTTT,CASTSRTGGTEAFF
once,TRBV18,TRBJ1-1,TRBD1,TGTGCCAGCTCCTTAGGACAGGGATTTTTTATGGAAGCTTTCTTT,CASSLGQGFFMEAFF
NA,TRBV10-3,TRBJ2-1,TRBD2,TGTGCCATCATGACTAGCGGGTCAAATGAGCAGTTCTTC,CAIMTSGSNEQFF
few,TRBV6-5,TRBJ2-3,NA,TGTGCCAGCAGTTACATTGGCGGAATCACAGATACGCAGTATTTT,CASSYIGGITDTQYF
NA,TRBV4-2,TRBJ1-1,TRBD1,TGTGCCAGCAGCCAAGATCAGGGGGGCTACACTGAAGCTTTCTTT,CASSQDQGGYTEAFF
NA,TRBV7-2,TRBJ2-1,TRBD2,TGTGCCAGCAACAACGGGAGGGCCGGCGAGCAGTTCTTC,CASNNGRAGEQFF
NA,TRBV7-2,TRBJ2-2,TRBD1,TGTGCCAGCAGCTGGGACAGGGGTGCGACCGGGGAGCTGTTTTTT,CASSWDRGATGELFF
few,TRBV9,TRBJ1-2,NA,TGTGCCAGCACCTCCGGGGGGGGCTATGGCTACACCTTC,CASTSGGGYGYTF
few,TRBV25-1,TRBJ1-2,TRBD1,TGTGCCAGCAGTGAGGACAGGTCTAACTATGGCTACACCTTC,CASSEDRSNYGYTF
NA,TRBV11-2,TRBJ2-1,NA,TGTGCCAGCAGCTTTGACATCTCAATCCAGTTCTTC,CASSFDISIQFF
NA,TRBV4-1,TRBJ1-2,TRBD1,TGCGCCAGCAGCCAAGGGACAGGGCGGTACTATGGCTACACCTTC,CASSQGTGRYYGYTF
NA,TRBV2,TRBJ2-1,TRBD2,TGTGCCAGCAGTCGTAGCGGGGTTACCTACAATGAGCAGTTCTTC,CASSRSGVTYNEQFF